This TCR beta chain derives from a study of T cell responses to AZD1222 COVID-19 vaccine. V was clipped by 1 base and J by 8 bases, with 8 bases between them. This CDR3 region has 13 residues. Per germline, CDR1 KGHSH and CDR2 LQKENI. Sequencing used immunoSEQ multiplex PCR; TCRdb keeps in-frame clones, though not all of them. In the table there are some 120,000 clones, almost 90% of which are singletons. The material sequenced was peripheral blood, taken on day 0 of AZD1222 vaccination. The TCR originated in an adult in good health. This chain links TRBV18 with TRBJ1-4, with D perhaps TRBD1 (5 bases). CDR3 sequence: CASSPLRDEKLFF. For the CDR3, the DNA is TGTGCCAGCTCACCACTCAGGGACGAAAAACTGTTTTTT.